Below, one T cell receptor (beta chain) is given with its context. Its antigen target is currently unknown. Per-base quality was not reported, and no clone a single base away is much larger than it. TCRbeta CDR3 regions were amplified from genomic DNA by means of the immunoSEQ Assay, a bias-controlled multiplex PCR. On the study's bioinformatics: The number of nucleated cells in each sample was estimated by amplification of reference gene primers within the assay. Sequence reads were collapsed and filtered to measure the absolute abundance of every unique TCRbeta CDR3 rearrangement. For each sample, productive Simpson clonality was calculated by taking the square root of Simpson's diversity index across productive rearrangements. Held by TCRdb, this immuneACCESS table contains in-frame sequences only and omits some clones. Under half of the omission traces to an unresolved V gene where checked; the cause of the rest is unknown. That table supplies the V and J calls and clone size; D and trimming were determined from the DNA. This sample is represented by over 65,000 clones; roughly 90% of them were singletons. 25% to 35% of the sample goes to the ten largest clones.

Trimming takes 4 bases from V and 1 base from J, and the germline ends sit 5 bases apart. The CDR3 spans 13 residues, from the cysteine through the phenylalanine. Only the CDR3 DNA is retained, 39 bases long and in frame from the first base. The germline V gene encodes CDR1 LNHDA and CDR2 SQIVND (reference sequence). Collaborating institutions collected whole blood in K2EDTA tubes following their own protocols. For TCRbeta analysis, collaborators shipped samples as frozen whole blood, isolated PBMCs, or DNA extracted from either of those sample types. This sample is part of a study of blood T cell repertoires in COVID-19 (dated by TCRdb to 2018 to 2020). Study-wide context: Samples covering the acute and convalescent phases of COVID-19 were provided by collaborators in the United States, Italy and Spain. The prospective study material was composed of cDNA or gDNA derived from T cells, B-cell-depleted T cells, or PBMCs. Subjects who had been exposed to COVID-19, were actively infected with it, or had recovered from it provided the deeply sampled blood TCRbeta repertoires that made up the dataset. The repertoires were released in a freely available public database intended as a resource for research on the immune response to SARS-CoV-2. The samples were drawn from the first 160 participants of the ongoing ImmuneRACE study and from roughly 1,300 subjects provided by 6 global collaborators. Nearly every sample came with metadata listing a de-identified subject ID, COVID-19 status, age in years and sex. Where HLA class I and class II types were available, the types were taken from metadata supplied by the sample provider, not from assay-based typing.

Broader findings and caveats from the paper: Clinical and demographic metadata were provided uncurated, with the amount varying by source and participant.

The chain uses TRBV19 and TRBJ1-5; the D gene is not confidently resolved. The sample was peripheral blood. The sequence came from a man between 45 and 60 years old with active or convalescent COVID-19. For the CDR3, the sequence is CASSTQSNQPQHF. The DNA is TGTGCCAGTAGTACCCAAAGCAATCAGCCCCAGCATTTT.